This T cell receptor (beta chain) was sequenced for a study of T cell responses to AZD1222 COVID-19 vaccine. Study results and limitations: Seropositivity was recorded at baseline in only a handful of AZD1222 recipients. No repertoire was sampled before or during the peak T cell response, only after it. Donor demographics were predominantly white British with a female majority; clonal diversity may be underestimated.

TCRdb's table, derived via immunoSEQ multiplex PCR, lists solely in-frame clones and lacks some. The sample shows 90,000 to 120,000 clones, 87% of them seen only once. V was cut by 5 bases and J by 5 bases, with 13 bases left in between. Germline-derived CDR1 and CDR2 are SEHNR and FQNEAQ (reference sequence). The length of the CDR3 is 15 residues. With respect to this clone: The antigen remains unidentified.

The sequencing here drew on peripheral blood, taken 28 days after the second AZD1222 dose. The receptor was isolated from an adult who received the AZD1222 COVID-19 vaccine. The V gene is TRBV7-9, the J gene TRBJ1-6; no definite D call. CDR3 amino acids: CASSPSPPHNSPLHF. CDR3 nucleotides: TGTGCCAGCAGCCCTTCCCCGCCGCATAATTCACCCCTCCACTTT.